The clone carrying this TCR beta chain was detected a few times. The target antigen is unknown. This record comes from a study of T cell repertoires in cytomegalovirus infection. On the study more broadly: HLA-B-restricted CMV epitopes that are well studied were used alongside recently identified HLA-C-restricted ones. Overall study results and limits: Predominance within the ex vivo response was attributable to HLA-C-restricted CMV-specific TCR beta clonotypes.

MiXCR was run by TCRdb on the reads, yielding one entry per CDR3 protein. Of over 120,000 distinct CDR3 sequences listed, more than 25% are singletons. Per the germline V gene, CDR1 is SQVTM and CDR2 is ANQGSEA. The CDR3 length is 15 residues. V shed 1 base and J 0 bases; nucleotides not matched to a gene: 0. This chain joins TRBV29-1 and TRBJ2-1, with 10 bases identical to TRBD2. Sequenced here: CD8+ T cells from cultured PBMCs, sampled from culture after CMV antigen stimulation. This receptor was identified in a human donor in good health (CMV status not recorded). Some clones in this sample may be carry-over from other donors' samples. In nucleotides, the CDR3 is TGCAGCGTTGAAGGACTAGCGGGCTCCTACAATGAGCAGTTCTTC. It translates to CSVEGLAGSYNEQFF.